These 14 T cell receptor beta chains were sequenced from one sample in a study of beta chain features in type 1 diabetes. Isolated RNA was reverse transcribed in full, so expressed TCRB transcripts were sequenced. Generated by immunoSEQ multiplex PCR, the TCRdb table keeps only in-frame clones and is missing some. The table includes 500,000 to 700,000 clones, about a sixth detected once. The sample taken for sequencing was naive CD4+ T cells from blood. These receptors were collected from a man aged 18-30 years in good health.

This clone has a handful of counts. V gene TRBV5-6 combines with J gene TRBJ2-3, with 13 bases that match TRBD2. CDR1 and CDR2 (germline): SGHDT, YYEEEE. This CDR3 has 17 amino acids. Trimming at V came to 5 bases and at J to 4 bases, leaving 10 bases not matched to a gene. In DNA form, the CDR3 reads TGTGCCAGCAGTAGACTAGCGGGAGGCCCGACCGCAGATACGCAGTATTTT. Its translation: CASSRLAGGPTADTQYF.

This clone was detected a few times. This rearrangement joins TRBV12-5 to TRBJ2-3; the D gene is possibly TRBD2 (6 bases). CDR3 length: 15 amino acids. Deletions cut 6 bases from V and 1 base from J, with 14 bases between. From germline, CDR1 is LGHNT and CDR2 FRNRAP. The CDR3 coding sequence is TGTGCTAGTGGAATGGGTAGCGGCCGCACAGATACGCAGTATTTT. This translates into CASGMGSGRTDTQYF. The entire variable domain, with the rest obtained from reference TRBV12-5 and TRBJ2-3, is as follows: DARVTQTPRHKVTEMGQEVTMRCQPILGHNTVFWYRQTMMQGLELLAYFRNRAPLDDSGMPKDRFSAEMPDATLATLKIQPSEPRDSAVYFCASGMGSGRTDTQYFGPGTRLTVL.

For the CDR3, the DNA is TGCGCCAGCACCAGACAGGGGGCCACTGAAGCTTTCTTT. This codes for CASTRQGATEAFF. The chain couples TRBV4-1 to TRBJ1-1; 10 nucleotides match TRBD1. V was clipped by 7 bases and J by 4 bases; unmatched bases: 3. There are 13 residues in the CDR3. Germline V gives CDR1 MGHRA, CDR2 YSYEKL.

The CDR3 region is CASSLDRLEGQGNEKLFF. The DNA for the CDR3 is TGTGCCAGCAGCTTAGATCGGCTTGAGGGACAGGGTAATGAAAAACTGTTTTTT. The chain couples TRBV7-8 to TRBJ1-4; TRBD1 matches at 9 bases. The CDR3 is 18 residues long. Losses at the gene ends were 1 base for V and 4 bases for J; bases not matched to a gene: 10. Germline CDR1 reads SGHVS; CDR2 reads FQNEAQ.

Concerning this clone: Other nucleotide sequences from this sample produce the same CDR3. V gene TRBV9 combines with J gene TRBJ1-1; no firm D call. CDR1 is SGDLS, CDR2 YYNGEE, per germline. V lost 0 bases, J lost 2 bases, and 5 bases lay in between. This CDR3 is 13 amino acids long. The CDR3 is CASSVGTNTEAFF. CDR3 bases: TGTGCCAGCAGCGTAGGTACTAACACTGAAGCTTTCTTT. The full variable domain, with the rest looked up from reference TRBV9 and TRBJ1-1, is DSGVTQTPKHLITATGQRVTLRCSPRSGDLSVYWYQQSLDQGLQFLIQYYNGEERAKGNILERFSAQQFPDLHSELNLSSLELGDSALYFCASSVGTNTEAFFGQGTRLTVV.

This clone was observed a few times. V and J are TRBV5-1 and TRBJ2-3; 8 bases agree with TRBD2. Germline assignment: CDR1 SGHRS and CDR2 YFSETQ. The CDR3 contains 14 residues. J was trimmed by 5 bases and V by 4 bases; bases with no gene match: 6. CDR3 sequence (DNA): TGCGCCAGCAGCCTTCAGCGGGAGCAAGATACGCAGTATTTT. Its protein product is CASSLQREQDTQYF.

The chain joins TRBV5-1 to TRBJ2-7; 10 bases are shared with TRBD2. From germline, CDR1 is SGHRS and CDR2 YFSETQ. The junction had 6 bases not matched to a gene; V was cut back by 4 bases and J by 2 bases. This CDR3 has 15 residues. The CDR3 reads CASSHTSGETYEQYF. DNA for the CDR3: TGCGCCAGCAGCCATACTAGCGGGGAAACCTACGAGCAGTACTTC. The variable domain in full, completed from reference TRBV5-1 and TRBJ2-7, reads KAGVTQTPRYLIKTRGQQVTLSCSPISGHRSVSWYQQTPGQGLQFLFEYFSETQRNKGNFPGRFSGRQFSNSRSEMNVSTLELGDSALYLCASSHTSGETYEQYFGPGTRLTVT.

The gene calls are TRBV7-3 and TRBJ2-7, with a weak D call TRBD1 (6 bases). The CDR3 covers 16 residues. V shed 4 bases and J shed 9 bases, with 25 bases lying between them. Looked up from germline, CDR1 is SGHTA and CDR2 is FQGTGA. CDR3 bases: TGTGCCAGCAGCTCGTACGACAGGTCTGTAAAGAGTGGGCAGTACTTC. Translating gives CASSSYDRSVKSGQYF.

This clone was found a few times. DNA of the CDR3: TGTGCCAGCAGCTTAAACGCCGCAGTGGAGACCCAGTACTTC. Translation: CASSLNAAVETQYF. The gene calls are TRBV7-3 and TRBJ2-5; D remains ambiguous. Between the trimmed V and J ends, which lost 1 base and 5 bases, there was a span of 11 bases. Germline CDR1 is SGHTA and CDR2 is FQGTGA. This CDR3 has 14 amino acids.

This clone appeared a few times. The CDR3 loop reads CASSDSGTVPNNEQFF. The CDR3 DNA reads as TGTGCCAGCAGTGACTCGGGGACAGTCCCCAACAATGAGCAGTTCTTC. The chain carries TRBV6-4 and TRBJ2-1; 7 bases fit TRBD1. The CDR3 is 16 amino acids. V shed 0 bases and J 5 bases; nucleotides not matched to a gene: 7. Germline values: CDR1 MRHNA, CDR2 SNTAGT.

This rearrangement joins TRBV18 to TRBJ1-2; TRBD1 matches at 8 bases. The CDR3 sequence is 16 residues long. Germline CDR1 and CDR2: KGHSH and LQKENI. J lost 3 bases, V lost 0 bases, and 6 bases had no gene match. CDR3 region: CASSPPVSGGYYGYTF. The CDR3, as DNA: TGTGCCAGCTCACCACCAGTCTCAGGGGGCTACTATGGCTACACCTTC.

This clone was detected only a few times. V gene TRBV9 combines with J gene TRBJ2-3, with a weak D call TRBD1 (6 bases). Trimming pared 4 bases from V and 2 bases from J, leaving 14 bases between. This CDR3 is built from 15 residues. Germline loops: CDR1 SGDLS, CDR2 YYNGEE. CDR3: CASSPRGQFTDTQYF. The CDR3 region has the DNA TGTGCCAGCAGCCCTCGAGGACAGTTCACAGATACGCAGTATTTT.

In regard to this clone: The identical CDR3 is also encoded by other nucleotide sequences in the sample. This chain joins TRBV7-2 and TRBJ2-7; D unresolved. The CDR3 has 12 amino acids. Trimming removed 5 bases at V and 3 bases at J, with 8 bases between. Per the germline V gene, CDR1 is SGHTA and CDR2 is FQGNSA. The CDR3 nucleotides read TGTGCCAGCAGCATCCGCGACTACGAGCAGTACTTC. This codes for CASSIRDYEQYF.

This clone was counted only a few times. This chain connects TRBV7-2 to TRBJ2-2; a possible D gene is TRBD1 (5 bases). The CDR3 covers 15 residues. Germline CDR1 is SGHTA and CDR2 is FQGNSA. V lost 1 base and J 4 bases, leaving 10 bases between the germline ends. The CDR3 spells CASSLVPGPTGELFF. The CDR3 DNA reads TGTGCCAGCAGCTTAGTACCAGGGCCCACCGGGGAGCTGTTTTTT.